The 26 T cell receptor beta chains in this list originate from one sample, sequenced in a study of regulatory T cells in long-lasting Graves disease. With iRepertoire HTBI primers and Arm-PCR of CDR3 regions, TCR beta libraries were built. TCRdb analysed the multiplex PCR reads with MiXCR anew, one entry per CDR3 protein. This table holds under 500,000 distinct CDR3 sequences, less than 25% found once. This sample's time point: persistent/refractory GD, antithyroid drugs over 5 years with positive TRAb. With RNA extracted from PBMCs as input, the TCR library was made. Here the sequenced sample was peripheral blood mononuclear cells (PBMCs), taken when the disease was refractory, from a patient treated with antithyroid drugs. Receptors originate from a female donor with Graves disease.

The genes are TRBV27 and TRBJ1-5; D may be TRBD1 (5 bases). Per the germline V gene, CDR1 is MNHEY and CDR2 is SMNVEV (reference sequence). The CDR3 contains 15 residues. The V end lost 4 bases, the J end lost 5 bases, and 15 bases lay between the germline ends. The CDR3 bases are TGTGCCAGCAGTTCGCCTTGGGGGAGTTATCAGCCCCAGCATTTT. Translating it yields CASSSPWGSYQPQHF.

J is TRBJ2-2 and V is TRBV9; maybe TRBD2 (6 bases). Trimming took off 4 bases at V and 6 bases at J, with 10 bases between the two ends. This CDR3 has 13 amino acids. CDR1 and CDR2 from the germline V gene are SGDLS and YYNGEE. The CDR3 is CASSLTSSGELFF. CDR3 DNA: TGTGCCAGCAGCCTAACTAGCTCCGGGGAGCTGTTTTTT. The entire variable domain, with the rest obtained from reference TRBV9 and TRBJ2-2, is as follows: DSGVTQTPKHLITATGQRVTLRCSPRSGDLSVYWYQQSLDQGLQFLIQYYNGEERAKGNILERFSAQQFPDLHSELNLSSLELGDSALYFCASSLTSSGELFFGEGSRLTVL.

A remark on this clonotype: A much larger clone differs from this one at a single base, so this may be a read error. The CDR3 protein is CARRGRRLCGYTF. Written as DNA, the CDR3 is TGTGCCAGGAGGGGGCGACGTCTCTGTGGCTACACCTTC. The rearrangement uses TRBV27 and TRBJ1-2; 7 bases align to TRBD1. The CDR3 contains 13 residues. V trimming: 9 bases; J trimming: 7 bases; junction bases outside the gene matches: 11. Germline loops: CDR1 MNHEY, CDR2 SMNVEV (reference sequence).

In its sample, this clonotype was seen many times. The gene calls are TRBV6-1 and TRBJ2-2; D perhaps matches TRBD1 (6 bases). The CDR3 has 15 amino acids. Germline V CDR1 and CDR2: MNHNS, SASEGT. V lost 6 bases and J lost 5, with 16 bases in between. The CDR3 bases are TGTGCCAGCAGATCAAGTCAGGGGTTGACCGGGGAGCTGTTTTTT. Amino acids: CASRSSQGLTGELFF.

The rearrangement uses TRBV27 and TRBJ2-7; a possible D gene is TRBD1 (6 bases). The germline V gene has CDR1 MNHEY and CDR2 SMNVEV (reference sequence). V gave up 0 bases and J gave up 2 bases, with 14 bases separating them. The CDR3 has 16 amino acids. Here the CDR3 reads CASSLSLGGFAYEQYF. The CDR3 DNA sequence: TGTGCCAGCAGTTTATCCCTAGGGGGTTTTGCCTACGAGCAGTACTTC.

This clonotype was seen ten or more times. The J gene is TRBJ2-2, the V gene TRBV28; 9 bases fit TRBD2. Germline V gives CDR1 MDHEN, CDR2 SYDVKM. V dropped 6 bases and J dropped 6; count of bases not matched to a gene: 11. This CDR3 has 16 residues. CDR3 DNA: TGTGCCAGCAGGTATCAGCGGGAGGAATCGGCCGGGGAGCTGTTTTTT. This encodes CASRYQREESAGELFF. Complete variable domain (other parts from reference TRBV28 and TRBJ2-2): DVKVTQSSRYLVKRTGEKVFLECVQDMDHENMFWYRQDPGLGLRLIYFSYDVKMKEKGDIPEGYSVSREKKERFSLILESASTNQTSMYLCASRYQREESAGELFFGEGSRLTVL.

This clonotype came up many times. This chain connects TRBV6-1 to TRBJ1-2; D gene ambiguous. The CDR3 is made up of 12 amino acids. Trimming left V 3 bases short and J 14 bases short, with 16 bases between. CDR1 is MNHNS and CDR2 is SASEGT in the germline V gene. CDR3 in amino acids: CASSEARDPWTF. The CDR3 nucleotides read TGTGCCAGCAGTGAGGCTAGGGATCCTTGGACCTTC.

This clonotype turned up a few times. This chain links TRBV5-1 with TRBJ2-5, with TRBD1 as a possible D gene (6 bases). This CDR3 contains 16 residues. Trimming shortened V by 3 bases and J by 8 bases, and 23 bases separated the two germline ends. Germline assignment: CDR1 SGHRS and CDR2 YFSETQ. The CDR3 loop is CASSSYRGGQRGTQYF. Here the CDR3 DNA reads TGCGCCAGCAGCTCCTATAGGGGTGGACAGAGGGGTACCCAGTACTTC.

In its sample, this clonotype was seen a few times. This chain connects TRBV7-9 to TRBJ1-4; perhaps TRBD1 as D (5 bases). V lost 5 bases to trimming and J lost 12 bases, with 25 bases between them. The CDR3 covers 16 residues. Germline V gene data show CDR1 as SEHNR and CDR2 as FQNEAQ (reference sequence). In DNA, the CDR3 is TGTGCCAGCAGCCACTTCCTCGCCAGGGAGGGTGGGGAACTGTTTTTT. This sequence encodes CASSHFLAREGGELFF.

The J gene is TRBJ2-7, the V gene TRBV9; the match to TRBD2 covers 7 bases. The CDR3 is made up of 15 amino acids. V gave up 0 bases and J gave up 1 base; unmatched junction bases: 4. Germline V gene data show CDR1 as SGDLS and CDR2 as YYNGEE. The CDR3 DNA reads TGTGCCAGCAGCGTAGACGCGGGAGTATCCTACGAGCAGTACTTC. Protein product: CASSVDAGVSYEQYF.

This clonotype has a count of ten or more. The chain recombines TRBV11-2 with TRBJ2-2; D is undetermined. The V end was cut by 5 bases, the J end by 8 bases, with 12 bases between. CDR3 length: 13 amino acids. Germline CDR1 SGHAT, CDR2 FQNNGV. CDR3 in amino acids: CASSPGRAGELFF. The DNA of the CDR3 is TGTGCCAGCAGCCCCGGTCGTGCAGGGGAGCTGTTTTTT. Drawing the rest from reference TRBV11-2 and TRBJ2-2, the complete variable domain is EAGVAQSPRYKIIEKRQSVAFWCNPISGHATLYWYQQILGQGPKLLIQFQNNGVVDDSQLPKDRFSAERLKGVDSTLKIQPAKLEDSAVYLCASSPGRAGELFFGEGSRLTVL.

There are many counts of this clonotype. V is TRBV5-1 and J is TRBJ2-6, with D maybe TRBD2 (6 bases). The CDR3 contains 16 residues. The germline CDR1 and CDR2 sequences are SGHRS and YFSETQ. Trimming took off 0 bases at V and 0 bases at J, with 7 bases between the two ends. The CDR3 here is CASSLAGGSGANVLTF. The DNA for the CDR3 is TGCGCCAGCAGCTTGGCCGGGGGCTCTGGGGCCAACGTCCTGACTTTC.

Concerning this clonotype itself: The junction shows a germline mismatch at one end, possibly a read error. This sequence joins TRBV7-8 and TRBJ1-4, with 10 bases identical to TRBD1. Germline values: CDR1 SGHVS, CDR2 FQNEAQ. The CDR3 contains 14 residues. CDR3 loop: CASSVRDRGEKPFF. In DNA, the CDR3 is TGTGCCAGCAGCGTACGGGACAGGGGAGAAAAACCGTTTTTT. Filled out from reference TRBV7-8 and TRBJ1-4, the complete variable domain reads GAGVSQSPRYKVAKRGQDVALRCDPISGHVSLFWYQQALGQGPEFLTYFQNEAQLDKSGLPSDRFFAERPEGSVSTLKIQRTQQEDSAVYLCASSVRDRGEKPFFGSGTQLSVL.

The sample holds many counts of this clonotype. The V gene is TRBV12-3 or TRBV12-4, the J gene TRBJ2-5; D is perhaps TRBD2 (6 bases). This CDR3 contains 15 residues. Between the trimmed V and J ends, which lost 2 bases and 5 bases, there was a span of 15 bases. CDR3 sequence: CASSLLAGRLETQYF. The CDR3 DNA sequence: TGTGCCAGCAGTTTATTGGCGGGAAGGTTGGAGACCCAGTACTTC.

This clonotype was recorded many times. The chain carries TRBV30 and TRBJ1-1; D gene ambiguous. The CDR3 contains 12 residues. Trimming pared 3 bases from V and 0 bases from J, leaving 5 bases between. Germline CDR1 GTSNPN, CDR2 SVGIG (reference sequence). The DNA for the CDR3 is TGTGCCTGGAGGACGATGAACACTGAAGCTTTCTTT. Amino acids: CAWRTMNTEAFF.

This clonotype was counted at least ten times. The V and J genes are TRBV20-1 and TRBJ1-1; TRBD1 matches at 8 bases. The V segment lost 8 bases and the J segment 2 bases; nucleotides outside the gene matches: 16. The V gene's germline CDR1 is DFQATT and CDR2 SNEGSKA (reference sequence). The CDR3 is made up of 16 amino acids. The CDR3 DNA reads TGCAGTCCAAAGCAGGGGGCTCCAGCTGCAAACACTGAAGCTTTCTTT. Encoded protein: CSPKQGAPAANTEAFF.

The V call is TRBV6-1, the J call TRBJ1-5; TRBD1 matches at 8 bases. The CDR3 runs 15 residues. After removal of 6 bases from V and 2 bases from J, the junction contained 6 bases not matched to a gene. The germline V gene has CDR1 MNHNS and CDR2 SASEGT. As DNA, the CDR3 is TGTGCCAGCAGACCCGGACAGGGCCGCAATCAGCCCCAGCATTTT. Protein sequence: CASRPGQGRNQPQHF.

This clonotype was recorded many times. The V call is TRBV29-1, the J call TRBJ2-7; 14 bases match TRBD2. This CDR3 is 14 amino acids long. J gave up 4 bases and V 6 bases, and 5 bases lay outside the gene matches. The germline V gene encodes CDR1 SQVTM and CDR2 ANQGSEA. The CDR3 bases are TGCAGCGTCGAGGGACTAGCGGGAGAATACGAGCAGTACTTC. Translating it yields CSVEGLAGEYEQYF.

The V call is TRBV7-2, the J call TRBJ2-7; D possibly matches TRBD1 or TRBD2 (5 bases each). This CDR3 is built from 15 residues. CDR1 SGHTA and CDR2 FQGNSA come from the germline V gene. Trimming removed 0 bases at V and 3 bases at J, with 12 bases between. CDR3 sequence: CASSLALGTDYEQYF. Here the CDR3 DNA reads TGTGCCAGCAGCTTAGCGCTTGGGACGGACTACGAGCAGTACTTC. Filled out from reference TRBV7-2 and TRBJ2-7, the complete variable domain reads GAGVSQSPSNKVTEKGKDVELRCDPISGHTALYWYRQSLGQGLEFLIYFQGNSAPDKSGLPSDRFSAERTGGSVSTLTIQRTQQEDSAVYLCASSLALGTDYEQYFGPGTRLTVT.

This clonotype was detected a few times. The chain employs TRBV27 and TRBJ1-5, with D perhaps matching TRBD1 (6 bases). The V and J ends lost 3 bases and 8 bases respectively, with 11 bases between them. The CDR3 has 13 amino acids. The germline V gene encodes CDR1 MNHEY and CDR2 SMNVEV (reference sequence). The CDR3 coding sequence is TGTGCCAGCAGTTTCACCAGGGGCAAGCCCCAGCATTTT. Protein sequence: CASSFTRGKPQHF.

This clonotype was seen only a few times. The rearrangement uses TRBV5-6 and TRBJ1-1; D not certain. Trimming pared 2 bases from V and 8 bases from J, leaving 10 bases between. CDR1 is SGHDT and CDR2 is YYEEEE in the germline V gene. CDR3 length equals 12 residues. CDR3 bases: TGTGCCAGCAGCTTTCCCGTGGGGGAAGCTTTCTTT. Protein: CASSFPVGEAFF.

The V gene is TRBV29-1, the J gene TRBJ2-1, with D unresolved. Looked up from germline, CDR1 is SQVTM and CDR2 is ANQGSEA. With 7 bases removed from V and 0 bases from J, the gap between germline ends came to 13 bases. The CDR3 spans 14 residues. This CDR3 is CSALTDRSYNEQFF. In nucleotides, the CDR3 is TGCAGCGCGCTGACGGACCGCTCCTACAATGAGCAGTTCTTC.

The CDR3 DNA reads as TGTGCCAGCAGTGAAACGCCTCAACCGGGCAATCAGCCCCAGCATTTT. Its protein product is CASSETPQPGNQPQHF. V gene TRBV6-1 combines with J gene TRBJ1-5; D gene uncertain. V was pared by 2 bases and J by 2 bases, with 13 bases between. CDR3 length equals 16 residues. CDR1 and CDR2 (germline): MNHNS, SASEGT.

This clonotype was seen repeatedly, ten times or more. The V gene is TRBV29-1, the J gene TRBJ2-7; tentatively, D is TRBD1 (6 bases). Trimming took 0 bases from V and 0 from J, leaving 18 bases between them. CDR1 SQVTM and CDR2 ANQGSEA come from the germline V gene. The CDR3 runs to 17 residues. DNA of the CDR3: TGCAGCGTTGAAGAAGGGGTGAGGCAGGGGATCTCCTACGAGCAGTACTTC. Encoded protein: CSVEEGVRQGISYEQYF.

The V and J genes are TRBV9 and TRBJ1-2; the D is unclear. Trimming removed 0 bases at V and 4 bases at J, with 13 bases between. CDR3 length: 15 residues. Germline CDR1 and CDR2: SGDLS and YYNGEE. The CDR3 sequence: CASSVGVLVTYGYTF. CDR3 DNA sequence: TGTGCCAGCAGCGTAGGGGTTTTGGTAACCTATGGCTACACCTTC.

With respect to this clonotype: This could be a read error, since a much larger clone is one nucleotide away. The chain joins TRBV6-1 to TRBJ2-7, with 9 bases identical to TRBD2. Germline loops: CDR1 MNHNS, CDR2 SASEGT. There are 16 residues in the CDR3. V shed 5 bases and J 3 bases; nucleotides not matched to a gene: 11. For the CDR3, the DNA is TGTGCCAGCAGTAAAGAAGCGGGAGGTAAAATCTACGAGCAGTACTTC. Encoded protein: CASSKEAGGKIYEQYF.